This TCR beta chain emerged from a study of blood T cell repertoires in COVID-19. Study-level background: Acute and convalescent COVID-19 samples came from the United States, Italy and Spain.

Libraries were prepared by immunoSEQ multiplex PCR; TCRdb keeps only in-frame clonotypes and omits some of them. The data show 150,000 to 190,000 clones, 76% seen once. V lost 10 bases and J lost 4, with 21 bases in between. Germline CDR1 and CDR2: LNHDA and SQIVND (reference sequence). This CDR3 is built from 15 residues. This chain joins TRBV19 and TRBJ2-3, with a weak D call TRBD1 (6 bases). The sequence was collected from a woman older than 75 with acute or convalescent COVID-19. The sample comprised peripheral blood. CDR3 nucleotides: TGTGCCACCGCGTCGGGACAAAGGGGTTCAGATACGCAGTATTTT. This sequence encodes CATASGQRGSDTQYF.